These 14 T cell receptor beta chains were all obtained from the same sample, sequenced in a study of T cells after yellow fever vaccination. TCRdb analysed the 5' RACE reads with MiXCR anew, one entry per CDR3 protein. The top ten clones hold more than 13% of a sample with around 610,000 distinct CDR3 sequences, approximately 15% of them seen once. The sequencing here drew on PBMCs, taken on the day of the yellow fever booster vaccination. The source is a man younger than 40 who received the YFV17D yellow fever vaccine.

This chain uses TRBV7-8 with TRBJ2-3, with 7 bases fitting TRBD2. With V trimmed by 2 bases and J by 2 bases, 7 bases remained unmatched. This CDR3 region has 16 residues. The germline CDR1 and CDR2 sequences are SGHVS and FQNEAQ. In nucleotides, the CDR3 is TGTGCCAGCAGCTTATCCGGCGGGAGATACACAGATACGCAGTATTTT. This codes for CASSLSGGRYTDTQYF.

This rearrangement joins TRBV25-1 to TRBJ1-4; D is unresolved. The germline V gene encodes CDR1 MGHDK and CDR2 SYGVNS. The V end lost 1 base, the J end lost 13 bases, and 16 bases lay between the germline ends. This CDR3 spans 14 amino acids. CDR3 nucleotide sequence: TGTGCCAGCAGTGAATTAGTAAGGTCCCGTGGACTGTTTTTT. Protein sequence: CASSELVRSRGLFF.

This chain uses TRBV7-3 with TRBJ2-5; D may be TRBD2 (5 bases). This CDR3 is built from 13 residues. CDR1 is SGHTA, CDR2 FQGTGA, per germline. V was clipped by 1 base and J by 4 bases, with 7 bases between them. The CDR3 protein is CASSLIEGETQYF. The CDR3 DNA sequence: TGTGCCAGCAGCTTAATTGAGGGAGAGACCCAGTACTTC.

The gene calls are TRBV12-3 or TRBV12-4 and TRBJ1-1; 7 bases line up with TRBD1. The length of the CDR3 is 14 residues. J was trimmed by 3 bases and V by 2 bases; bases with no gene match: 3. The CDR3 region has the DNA TGTGCCAGCAGTTTATCCCAGGGGGACACTGAAGCTTTCTTT. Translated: CASSLSQGDTEAFF.

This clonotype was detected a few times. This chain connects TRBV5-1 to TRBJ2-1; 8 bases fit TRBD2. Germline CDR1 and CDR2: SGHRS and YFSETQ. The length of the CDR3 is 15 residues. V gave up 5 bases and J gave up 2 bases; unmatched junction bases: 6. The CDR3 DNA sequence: TGCGCCAGCAGATTCGGGGGGGCGACCTACAATGAGCAGTTCTTC. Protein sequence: CASRFGGATYNEQFF.

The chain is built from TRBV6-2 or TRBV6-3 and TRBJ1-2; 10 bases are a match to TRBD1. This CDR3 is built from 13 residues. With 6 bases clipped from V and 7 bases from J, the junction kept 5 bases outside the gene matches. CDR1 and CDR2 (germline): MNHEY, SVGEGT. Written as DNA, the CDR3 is TGTGCCAGCAGCCGGGGGACAGGGGCTGGCTACACCTTC. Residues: CASSRGTGAGYTF.

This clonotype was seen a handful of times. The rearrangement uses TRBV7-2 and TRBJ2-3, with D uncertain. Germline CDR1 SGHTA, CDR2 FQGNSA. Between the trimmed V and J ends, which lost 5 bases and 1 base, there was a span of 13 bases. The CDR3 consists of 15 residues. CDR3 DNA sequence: TGTGCCAGCAGCGGACCGGTTGGCGGCACAGATACGCAGTATTTT. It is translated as CASSGPVGGTDTQYF.

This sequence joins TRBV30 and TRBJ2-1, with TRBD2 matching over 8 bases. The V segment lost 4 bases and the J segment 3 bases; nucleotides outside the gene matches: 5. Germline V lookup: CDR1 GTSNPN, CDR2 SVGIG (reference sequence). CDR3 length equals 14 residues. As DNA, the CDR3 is TGTGCCTGGATGGGGGGGACTAGCTACAATGAGCAGTTCTTC. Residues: CAWMGGTSYNEQFF.

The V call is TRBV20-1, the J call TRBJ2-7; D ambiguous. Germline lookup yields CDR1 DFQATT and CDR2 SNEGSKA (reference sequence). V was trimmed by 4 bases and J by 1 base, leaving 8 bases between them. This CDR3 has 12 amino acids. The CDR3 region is CSAMDPSYEQYF. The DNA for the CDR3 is TGCAGTGCTATGGACCCGTCCTACGAGCAGTACTTC.

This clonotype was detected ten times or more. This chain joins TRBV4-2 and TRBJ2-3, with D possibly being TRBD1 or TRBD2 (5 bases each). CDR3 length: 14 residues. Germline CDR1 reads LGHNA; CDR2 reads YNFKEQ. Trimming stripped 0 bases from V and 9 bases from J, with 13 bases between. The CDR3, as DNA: TGTGCCAGCAGCCAAGAATGGGGGTGGGGGACGCAGTATTTT. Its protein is CASSQEWGWGTQYF.

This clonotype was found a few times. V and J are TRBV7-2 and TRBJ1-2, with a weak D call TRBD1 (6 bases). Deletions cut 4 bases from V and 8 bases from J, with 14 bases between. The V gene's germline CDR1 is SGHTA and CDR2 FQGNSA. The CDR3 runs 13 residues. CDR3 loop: CASSSNRVQGYTF. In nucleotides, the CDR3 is TGTGCCAGCAGCTCTAACAGGGTTCAGGGCTACACCTTC.

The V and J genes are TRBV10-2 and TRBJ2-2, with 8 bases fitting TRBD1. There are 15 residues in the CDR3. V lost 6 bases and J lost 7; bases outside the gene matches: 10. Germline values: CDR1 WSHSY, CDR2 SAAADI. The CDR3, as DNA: TGCGCCAGCAGGAGGACAGGGAAGGGGCACGGGGAGCTGTTTTTT. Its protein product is CASRRTGKGHGELFF.

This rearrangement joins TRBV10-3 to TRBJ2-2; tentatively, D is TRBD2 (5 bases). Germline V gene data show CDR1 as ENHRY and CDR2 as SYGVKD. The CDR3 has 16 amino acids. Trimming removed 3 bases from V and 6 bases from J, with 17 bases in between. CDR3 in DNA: TGTGCCATCAGTGAACGGCCGGGAAGGTACGCCGGGGAGCTGTTTTTT. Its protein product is CAISERPGRYAGELFF.

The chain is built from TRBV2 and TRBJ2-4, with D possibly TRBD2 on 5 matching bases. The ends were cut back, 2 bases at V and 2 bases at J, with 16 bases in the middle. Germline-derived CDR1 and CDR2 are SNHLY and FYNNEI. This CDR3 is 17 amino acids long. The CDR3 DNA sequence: TGTGCCAGCAGTGAACAAGGCACGGGGATCTCCAAAAACATTCAGTACTTC. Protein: CASSEQGTGISKNIQYF.